The 23 T cell receptor beta chains given below trace back to one sample, sequenced in a study of neurological immune-mediated disorders. One entry per CDR3 protein results from TCRdb running MiXCR on the 5' RACE reads. This sample has 32,000 or so distinct CDR3 sequences; around an eighth occur once, and the top ten carry 5.5% to 7.5%. Sequencing used PBMCs. The receptors were gathered from a woman aged 60-70 years in good health.

This clonotype was counted at least ten times. The chain uses TRBV5-1 and TRBJ2-6; TRBD2 agrees at 7 bases. This CDR3 is built from 16 residues. The germline CDR1 and CDR2 sequences are SGHRS and YFSETQ. The junction had 4 bases not matched to a gene; V was cut back by 3 bases and J by 1 base. This CDR3 reads CASSSQGGSGANVLTF. The CDR3 DNA is TGCGCCAGCAGCTCGCAGGGAGGGTCTGGGGCCAACGTCCTGACTTTC.

In the case of this clonotype: Here the CDR3 omits its conserved ending phenylalanine or tryptophan, so a read error is the likely source. The rearrangement uses TRBV6-6 and TRBJ2-1; unclear D gene. The CDR3 runs 12 residues. Germline lookup yields CDR1 MNHNY and CDR2 SVGAGI (reference sequence). CDR3 DNA sequence: TGTGCCAGCAGCCTCTCCGACAATGAGCAGTTCTTA. This sequence encodes CASSLSDNEQFL.

This clonotype was found many times. V usage is TRBV6-6 and J usage is TRBJ1-1; tentatively, D is TRBD1 (5 bases). The germline V gene has CDR1 MNHNY and CDR2 SVGAGI (reference sequence). Trimming left V 2 bases short and J 4 bases short, with 17 bases between. The CDR3 runs 16 residues. CDR3 coding DNA: TGTGCCAGCAGTTACGAGATGGGACGGTCGGGCACTGAAGCTTTCTTT. Protein product: CASSYEMGRSGTEAFF.

This clonotype was counted at least ten times. The chain joins TRBV5-1 to TRBJ2-1; TRBD2 agrees at 8 bases. V lost 7 bases, J lost 1 base, and 4 bases stayed unmatched. CDR1 is SGHRS, CDR2 YFSETQ, per germline. The CDR3 sequence is 14 residues long. CDR3 in DNA: TGCGCCAGCGGCGGGGGGTTATCCTACAATGAGCAGTTCTTC. It codes for CASGGGLSYNEQFF.

The sample holds many counts of this clonotype. CDR3 protein: CASSLGIASTDTQYF. Written as DNA, the CDR3 is TGTGCCAGCAGCTTAGGCATCGCTAGCACAGATACGCAGTATTTT. The chain is built from TRBV5-5 and TRBJ2-3; D gene uncertain. CDR1 is SGHKS and CDR2 is YYEKEE in the germline V gene (reference sequence). Trimming took off 2 bases at V and 0 bases at J, with 10 bases between the two ends. CDR3 size: 15 residues.

Worth noting for this clonotype: This may be a read error, as it is one base from a much larger clone. The chain joins TRBV19 to TRBJ1-5; D is possibly TRBD1 (6 bases). The V end lost 5 bases, the J end lost 3 bases, and 14 bases lay between the germline ends. The CDR3 contains 15 residues. Germline CDR1 LNHDA, CDR2 SQIVND (reference sequence). The CDR3 DNA follows: TGTGCCAGTAGTTTCGGGACACGGTACAATCAGCCCCAGCATTTT. The encoded protein is CASSFGTRYNQPQHF.

This clonotype was detected ten times or more. J is TRBJ1-6 and V is TRBV12-3 or TRBV12-4, with 12 nucleotides matching TRBD1. The CDR3 runs to 15 residues. The V and J ends lost 6 bases and 9 bases, in that order; junction bases with no gene match: 6. This CDR3 is CASSPGTGGSSPLHF. CDR3 coding DNA: TGTGCCAGCAGCCCGGGGACAGGGGGCAGTTCACCCCTCCACTTT.

This clonotype was counted ten times or more. The chain has TRBV24-1 and TRBJ2-5; 13 bases are a match to TRBD2. CDR3 length equals 17 residues. Germline V lookup: CDR1 KGHDR, CDR2 SFDVKD. The J segment lost 5 bases and the V segment lost 7 bases, leaving 12 bases of the junction unmatched. CDR3 in DNA: TGTGCCACCAGCCCCGGGACTAGCGGGAAGGGCGGGGAGACCCAGTACTTC. Translating gives CATSPGTSGKGGETQYF.

The sample holds many counts of this clonotype. V gene TRBV7-2 combines with J gene TRBJ1-6; TRBD1 matches 8 bases. Trimming at V came to 6 bases and at J to 13 bases, leaving 11 bases not matched to a gene. This CDR3 is 14 amino acids long. Germline CDR1 SGHTA, CDR2 FQGNSA. This CDR3 reads CASRPTKTGAPLHF. CDR3 sequence (DNA): TGTGCCAGCAGACCTACCAAGACAGGGGCCCCCCTCCACTTT.

This clonotype has ten or more counts. This rearrangement joins TRBV7-2 to TRBJ2-3, with TRBD2 identical over 9 bases. The CDR3 has 15 residues. Germline trimming cut 4 bases from V and 7 bases from J; bases unmatched to any gene: 9. Germline CDR1 is SGHTA and CDR2 is FQGNSA. CDR3 residues: CASSSRAGGRNTQYF. CDR3 nucleotides: TGTGCCAGCAGCTCACGGGCGGGGGGGCGAAATACGCAGTATTTT.

This chain connects TRBV5-6 to TRBJ2-1; D assignment may be TRBD1 or TRBD2 (6 bases each). Trimming removed 2 bases at V and 10 bases at J, with 10 bases between. CDR1 is SGHDT, CDR2 YYEEEE, per germline. The CDR3 is made up of 12 amino acids. The CDR3 sequence is CASSFRGQEQFF. The CDR3 coding sequence is TGTGCCAGCAGCTTCCGGGGGCAGGAGCAGTTCTTC.

This clonotype was observed at least ten times. The chain couples TRBV18 to TRBJ1-1; weak D call: TRBD1 (6 bases). Germline CDR1 KGHSH, CDR2 LQKENI. This CDR3 contains 14 residues. Deletions cut 4 bases from V and 2 bases from J, with 11 bases between. CDR3 nucleotide sequence: TGTGCCAGCTCACAACAGGGTATCAACACTGAAGCTTTCTTT. Protein: CASSQQGINTEAFF. Drawing the rest from reference TRBV18 and TRBJ1-1, the complete variable domain is NAGVMQNPRHLVRRRGQEARLRCSPMKGHSHVYWYRQLPEEGLKFMVYLQKENIIDESGMPKERFSAEFPKEGPSILRIQQVVRGDSAAYFCASSQQGINTEAFFGQGTRLTVV.

This clonotype was observed at least ten times. The chain has TRBV6-5 and TRBJ1-1; TRBD1 might be the D (5 bases). The CDR3 contains 18 residues. V was cut by 2 bases and J by 1 base, with 20 bases left in between. Germline loops: CDR1 MNHEY, CDR2 SVGAGI. The CDR3 nucleotides are TGTGCCAGCAGTTACGCCCCCGGGACGGGAAAATGGAACACTGAAGCTTTCTTT. This encodes CASSYAPGTGKWNTEAFF.

Concerning this clonotype: The CDR3 end shows no conserved phenylalanine or tryptophan, and so a read error is likely. The rearrangement uses TRBV12-3 or TRBV12-4 and TRBJ2-2, with 11 bases that match TRBD2. The CDR3 sequence is 15 residues long. V was clipped by 6 bases and J by 8 bases; unmatched bases: 8. The CDR3 spells CASRRSGGAVGELFS. For the CDR3, the DNA is TGTGCCAGCAGACGTAGCGGGGGGGCGGTTGGGGAGCTGTTTTCT.

At least ten counts were recorded for this clonotype. This chain joins TRBV20-1 and TRBJ1-1; TRBD1 matches 9 bases. Trimming cost V 5 bases and J 3 bases; bases outside gene matches: 4. The CDR3 runs 13 residues. Germline V gene data show CDR1 as DFQATT and CDR2 as SNEGSKA (reference sequence). The CDR3 DNA is TGCAGTGCTGACAGGGGGTGGGACACTGAAGCTTTCTTT. It yields the protein CSADRGWDTEAFF.

About this clonotype: A read error may explain this, as a much larger clone is one base away. The rearrangement joins TRBV21-1 to TRBJ2-3; TRBD2 reflects the table's D call only, with no check against the DNA. TRBV21-1 is a documented pseudogene. The CDR3 runs to 17 residues. DNA of the CDR3: TGTGCCAGCAACATGACCGGGACTAGCGCAAGCACAGATACGCAGTATTTT. Translation: CASNMTGTSASTDTQYF.

In this sample, this clonotype turned up many times. The chain uses TRBV20-1 and TRBJ2-6; D is unclear. The CDR3 contains 14 residues. The germline CDR1 and CDR2 sequences are DFQATT and SNEGSKA (reference sequence). Trimming removed 2 bases from V and 1 base from J, with 6 bases in between. CDR3 sequence (DNA): TGCAGTGCTAGAAGGCTTTCTGGGGCCAACGTCCTGACTTTC. Translated: CSARRLSGANVLTF.

This clonotype was counted at least ten times. J is TRBJ1-5 and V is TRBV20-1, with 8 nucleotides matching TRBD1. The CDR3 extends over 14 amino acids. V shed 3 bases and J 5 bases; nucleotides not matched to a gene: 6. CDR1 and CDR2 from the germline V gene are DFQATT and SNEGSKA (reference sequence). The CDR3 region is CSASRGQDHQPQHF. DNA of the CDR3: TGCAGTGCTAGCAGGGGACAGGACCATCAGCCCCAGCATTTT.

This clonotype was detected many times. The chain couples TRBV20-1 to TRBJ1-5, with D unresolved. The CDR3 contains 14 residues. Germline loops: CDR1 DFQATT, CDR2 SNEGSKA (reference sequence). V shed 3 bases and J shed 8 bases, with 17 bases lying between them. In nucleotides, the CDR3 is TGCAGTGCTAGTACTCCCGGGTTAGTTGAGCCCCAGCATTTT. It specifies CSASTPGLVEPQHF.

This clonotype was picked up many times. In nucleotides, the CDR3 is TGCGCCAGCAGCTCACAGGGAGGCTCCTACAATGAGCAGTTCTTC. Translation gives CASSSQGGSYNEQFF. This sequence joins TRBV5-1 and TRBJ2-1; D may be TRBD1 or TRBD2 (6 bases each). V was shortened by 3 bases and J by 0 bases, with 10 bases between the two germline ends. Per germline, CDR1 SGHRS and CDR2 YFSETQ. The CDR3 totals 15 residues. The variable domain in full, completed from reference TRBV5-1 and TRBJ2-1, reads KAGVTQTPRYLIKTRGQQVTLSCSPISGHRSVSWYQQTPGQGLQFLFEYFSETQRNKGNFPGRFSGRQFSNSRSEMNVSTLELGDSALYLCASSSQGGSYNEQFFGPGTRLTVL.

This clonotype was seen a few times. The chain employs TRBV5-1 and TRBJ2-2; possibly TRBD1 or TRBD2 for D (5 bases each). The germline CDR1 and CDR2 sequences are SGHRS and YFSETQ. The CDR3 loop spans 14 amino acids. Trimming shortened V by 3 bases and J by 7 bases, and 13 bases separated the two germline ends. As DNA, the CDR3 is TGCGCCAGCAGCTCCGGGGCAGGTCACGGGGAGCTGTTTTTT. This translates into CASSSGAGHGELFF.

The genes are TRBV14 and TRBJ2-5, with D unresolved. With 4 bases removed from V and 1 base from J, the gap between germline ends came to 4 bases. Germline CDR1 is SGHDN and CDR2 is FVKESK. The CDR3 sequence is 12 residues long. This CDR3 reads CASSRPQETQYF. The CDR3 region has the DNA TGTGCCAGCAGCCGGCCCCAAGAGACCCAGTACTTC.

This clonotype was observed many times. The CDR3 DNA reads as TGTGCCAGCAGCTCTTCGACAGGGCCCTCACCCCTCCACTTT. It codes for CASSSSTGPSPLHF. The rearrangement uses TRBV7-2 and TRBJ1-6, with TRBD1 identical over 7 bases. Unmatched junction bases numbered 7, after V lost 4 bases and J lost 10 bases. CDR1 is SGHTA and CDR2 is FQGNSA in the germline V gene. The CDR3 extends over 14 amino acids.